This is a list of T cell receptor beta chains from one sample in a study of T cells after yellow fever vaccination. TCRdb re-derived calls from the 5' RACE reads in MiXCR, one entry per CDR3 protein. The profile shows a few hundred thousand distinct CDR3 sequences, around 6.8% of them singletons. Specimen: PBMCs, collected around 45 days after the first yellow fever vaccination. The receptors were gathered from a young man who received the YFV17D yellow fever vaccine. Both conserved end residues are part of each CDR3. A D gene is named only where the DNA matches it firmly. Size values are once, few and many counts, or a class for expanded clones, and some rows have none.

v_gene: TRBV7-2; j_gene: TRBJ1-6; abundance: -; d_gene: -; CDR3nt: TGTGCCAGCAGCTTAGCCCGCGGCAACTATCTTAATTCACCCCTCCACTTT; CDR3aa: CASSLARGNYLNSPLHF
v_gene: TRBV5-4; j_gene: TRBJ1-1; abundance: -; d_gene: TRBD1; CDR3nt: TGTGCCAGCAGCGCCGGGACAGGGAGGGGGGGCACTGAAGCTTTCTTT; CDR3aa: CASSAGTGRGGTEAFF
v_gene: TRBV6-2/TRBV6-3; j_gene: TRBJ1-5; abundance: few; d_gene: -; CDR3nt: TGTGCCAGCAGTTACCCGGCGCTTTCGGGTCAGCCCCAGCATTTT; CDR3aa: CASSYPALSGQPQHF
v_gene: TRBV2; j_gene: TRBJ2-7; abundance: -; d_gene: -; CDR3nt: TGTGCCAGCACCCTACGGGGGGAGCAGTACTTC; CDR3aa: CASTLRGEQYF
v_gene: TRBV7-6; j_gene: TRBJ2-3; abundance: -; d_gene: TRBD2; CDR3nt: TGTGCCAGCAGCCGGGCGGGGGGGCCTGCAGATACGCAGTATTTT; CDR3aa: CASSRAGGPADTQYF
v_gene: TRBV12-3/TRBV12-4; j_gene: TRBJ2-5; abundance: few; d_gene: TRBD1; CDR3nt: TGTGCCAGCAGCAGGGACAGGTTCCCCCAAGAGACCCAGTACTTC; CDR3aa: CASSRDRFPQETQYF
v_gene: TRBV20-1; j_gene: TRBJ1-2; abundance: few; d_gene: -; CDR3nt: TGCAGTGCTAGGGCTCAGACTTATGGCTACACCTTC; CDR3aa: CSARAQTYGYTF
v_gene: TRBV24-1; j_gene: TRBJ1-5; abundance: -; d_gene: TRBD1; CDR3nt: TGTGCCACCAGTGATCCGGGGACAGGCAATCAGCCCCAGCATTTT; CDR3aa: CATSDPGTGNQPQHF
v_gene: TRBV5-1; j_gene: TRBJ2-5; abundance: few; d_gene: -; CDR3nt: TGCGCCAGCATCTTTGGGGCAGGGCCCCAAGAGACCCAGTACTTC; CDR3aa: CASIFGAGPQETQYF
v_gene: TRBV7-3; j_gene: TRBJ2-4; abundance: -; d_gene: -; CDR3nt: TGTGCCAGCAGCGTCGACAGGTCAAACATTCAGTACTTC; CDR3aa: CASSVDRSNIQYF
v_gene: TRBV19; j_gene: TRBJ2-7; abundance: -; d_gene: -; CDR3nt: TGTGCCAGTAGTATTGTCCGAGGGGGATCCTTCGAGCAGTACTTC; CDR3aa: CASSIVRGGSFEQYF
v_gene: TRBV7-7; j_gene: TRBJ2-2; abundance: -; d_gene: -; CDR3nt: TGTGCTAGCAGCCCCGGGACGGTTCTTGGTGGGGAGCTGTTTTTT; CDR3aa: CASSPGTVLGGELFF
v_gene: TRBV20-1; j_gene: TRBJ2-2; abundance: few; d_gene: TRBD2; CDR3nt: TGCAGTTACCGGGGGGGCCGGGCCGGGGAGCTGTTTTTT; CDR3aa: CSYRGGRAGELFF